This T cell receptor beta chain was captured in a study of blood T cell repertoires in COVID-19. About the research overall: Nucleic acid was either cDNA or gDNA, and it came from T cells, B-cell-depleted T cells, or PBMCs.

Per the authors' pipeline: For nucleated cells, counts were estimated from reference gene primer amplification. The data were produced by immunoSEQ multiplex PCR, yet TCRdb's version contains in-frame clones alone and is incomplete. V and J calls plus clone size are reproduced from that table; the DNA served to infer D and trimming. The sample lists around 160,000 clones, over 85% occurring once. Germline CDR1 reads SGHNT; CDR2 reads YYREEE (reference sequence). The CDR3 has 15 amino acids. J gave up 4 bases and V 4 bases, and 6 bases lay outside the gene matches. The clonotype was recovered from a man in his fifties or sixties with active or convalescent COVID-19. Source material: peripheral blood. The chain joins TRBV5-4 to TRBJ2-5; 11 positions agree with TRBD2. The CDR3 here is CASSEALAGGETQYF. The CDR3 DNA follows: TGTGCCAGCAGCGAAGCTCTAGCGGGGGGAGAGACCCAGTACTTC. Complete variable domain (other parts from reference TRBV5-4 and TRBJ2-5): ETGVTQSPTHLIKTRGQQVTLRCSSQSGHNTVSWYQQALGQGPQFIFQYYREEENGRGNFPPRFSGLQFPNYSSELNVNALELDDSALYLCASSEALAGGETQYFGPGTRLLVL.